Listed below are T cell receptor beta chains from one sample, sequenced in a study of blood T cell repertoires in COVID-19. Clones were read by immunoSEQ multiplex PCR, and TCRdb kept only the in-frame ones, dropping some. This table holds tens of thousands of clones, 75% to 90% found once. Sequencing was done on a sample of peripheral blood. The receptors come from a human donor in a cohort sampled during active COVID-19. Both conserved end residues are part of each CDR3. The D gene is left open where the match is weak. Some rows have no size entry. The others give once, few or many, or a class for an expanded clone.

size	J	D	V	CDR3	DNA
-	TRBJ2-7	TRBD1	TRBV6-5	CASSYRGQGNYEQYF	TGTGCCAGCAGTTACCGTGGACAGGGGAACTACGAGCAGTACTTC
-	TRBJ2-7	-	TRBV25-1	CASSGADRTKQYF	TGTGCCAGCAGTGGGGCAGACAGGACCAAGCAGTACTTC
once	TRBJ2-1	-	TRBV28	CWLVASEQFF	TGTTGGCTAGTGGCGAGTGAGCAGTTCTTC
-	TRBJ2-5	-	TRBV3-1/TRBV3-2	CASSPLRETQYF	TGTGCCAGCAGCCCCCTTCGAGAGACCCAGTACTTC
-	TRBJ1-5	-	TRBV7-9	CASSQTRPGPQHF	TGTGCCAGCAGCCAGACCAGGCCAGGGCCCCAGCATTTT
-	TRBJ2-3	TRBD1	TRBV28	CASSPRGTAVGTQYF	TGTGCCAGCAGCCCCCGTGGGACAGCCGTTGGTACGCAGTATTTT
-	TRBJ2-1	TRBD2	TRBV19	CASSAAGLAGGPRTYNEQFF	TGTGCCAGTAGTGCAGCAGGACTAGCGGGGGGGCCTAGGACCTACAATGAGCAGTTCTTC
-	TRBJ1-6	-	TRBV18	CASSPPTGYNSPLHF	TGTGCCAGCTCACCACCCACAGGATATAATTCACCCCTCCACTTT
-	TRBJ2-1	TRBD2	TRBV7-9	CASSWGGTSAFNEQFF	TGTGCCAGCAGCTGGGGGGGGACTAGCGCCTTCAATGAGCAGTTCTTC
-	TRBJ1-5	-	TRBV27	CASSHGQRRPQHF	TGTGCCAGCAGTCACGGACAGCGAAGACCCCAGCATTTT
-	TRBJ2-2	TRBD1	TRBV10-3	CAISARDRGNTGELFF	TGTGCCATCAGTGCCCGGGACAGGGGAAATACCGGGGAGCTGTTTTTT
-	TRBJ1-4	-	TRBV28	CASRQTGFTTNEKLFF	TGTGCCAGCAGGCAAACAGGGTTTACAACTAATGAAAAACTGTTTTTT
once	TRBJ1-2	-	TRBV2	CASSELPEGYTF	TGTGCCAGCAGTGAATTGCCAGAAGGCTACACCTTC
-	TRBJ1-4	-	TRBV7-9	CASSSGEANEKLFF	TGTGCCAGCAGTTCAGGGGAAGCTAATGAAAAACTGTTTTTT
-	TRBJ2-5	-	TRBV2	CASSEARGSQETQYF	TGTGCCAGCAGTGAAGCGCGCGGCAGCCAAGAGACCCAGTACTTC
-	TRBJ1-2	TRBD1	TRBV6-5	CASSYSTGVDGYTF	TGTGCCAGCAGTTACTCGACAGGGGTCGATGGCTACACCTTC
-	TRBJ2-5	-	TRBV11-2	CASSLRLDAATQYF	TGTGCCAGCAGCTTGCGACTAGATGCAGCGACCCAGTACTTC
-	TRBJ2-5	-	TRBV7-3	CASSNGVQETQYF	TGTGCCAGCAGCAACGGGGTCCAAGAGACCCAGTACTTC
once	TRBJ2-5	TRBD2	TRBV28	CASSPRSSGEETQYF	TGTGCCAGCAGTCCCCGGTCTAGCGGAGAAGAGACCCAGTACTTC
-	TRBJ2-1	TRBD2	TRBV7-2	CASSSDLAGGQFF	TGTGCCAGCAGCTCCGACTTAGCGGGGGGGCAGTTCTTC
-	TRBJ2-5	-	TRBV4-3	CASSQDEGASGHYETQYF	TGCGCCAGCAGCCAAGACGAGGGGGCTAGCGGGCATTACGAGACCCAGTACTTC
-	TRBJ1-2	-	TRBV7-9	CASSLGSGIYGYTF	TGTGCCAGCAGCTTAGGGTCCGGGATCTATGGCTACACCTTC
-	TRBJ1-2	TRBD1	TRBV6-5	CASSSPDRANYGYTF	TGTGCCAGCAGTTCCCCGGACAGGGCCAACTATGGCTACACCTTC
once	TRBJ2-3	TRBD2	TRBV7-3	CASSLKRGNTDTQYF	TGTGCCAGCAGCTTAAAGCGGGGGAACACAGATACGCAGTATTTT
-	TRBJ1-4	-	TRBV9	CASASRGLTSEKLFF	TGTGCCAGCGCCTCCAGAGGGCTTACCTCTGAAAAACTGTTTTTT
-	TRBJ1-5	-	TRBV3-1/TRBV3-2	CASSQRSGGNQPQHF	TGTGCCAGCAGCCAAAGGTCCGGAGGCAATCAGCCCCAGCATTTT
-	TRBJ2-7	-	TRBV3-1/TRBV3-2	CASSQEWPGEQYF	TGTGCCAGCAGCCAAGAATGGCCCGGGGAGCAGTACTTC
-	TRBJ2-5	TRBD1	TRBV10-2	CASRETGTGYQETQYF	TGCGCCAGCAGAGAGACCGGGACAGGCTACCAAGAGACCCAGTACTTC
-	TRBJ1-2	-	TRBV2	CASRTGGYGYTF	TGTGCCTCCCGGACGGGAGGCTATGGCTACACCTTC
-	TRBJ2-7	-	TRBV7-9	CASSGDIPPLEQYF	TGTGCCAGCAGCGGGGACATCCCTCCTCTCGAGCAGTACTTC
-	TRBJ1-2	TRBD1	TRBV7-2	CASSPQQGPYGYTF	TGTGCCAGCAGCCCACAACAGGGGCCCTATGGCTACACCTTC
-	TRBJ2-3	-	TRBV6-6	CASYRGQFLSTDTQYF	TGTGCCTCTTACCGCGGACAGTTCCTCTCCACAGATACGCAGTATTTT
-	TRBJ2-2	-	TRBV7-2	CASSYRTTNTGELFF	TGTGCCAGCAGCTATAGGACAACGAACACCGGGGAGCTGTTTTTT
-	TRBJ2-1	TRBD2	TRBV4-2	CASSQAARSARESLWNEQFF	TGTGCCAGCAGCCAGGCTGCTAGGAGCGCGCGGGAGAGTCTATGGAATGAGCAGTTCTTC
-	TRBJ2-1	TRBD2	TRBV7-3	CASSSVAGASYNEQFF	TGTGCCAGCAGCTCCGTAGCGGGAGCGTCCTACAATGAGCAGTTCTTC
-	TRBJ2-1	-	TRBV19	CASSIGLAGPFF	TGTGCCAGTAGTATCGGGTTGGCAGGGCCGTTCTTC
-	TRBJ1-2	-	TRBV4-1	CASSQGGLRGAGYTF	TGCGCCAGCAGCCAAGGGGGCCTCAGGGGTGCTGGCTACACCTTC
-	TRBJ2-2	TRBD2	TRBV7-9	CASSTTTSGGAGGELFF	TGTGCCAGCAGCACCACGACTAGCGGGGGGGCCGGCGGGGAGCTGTTTTTT
-	TRBJ2-5	TRBD2	TRBV6-5	CASSISGRIETQYF	TGTGCCAGCAGTATCAGCGGGAGGATAGAGACCCAGTACTTC
-	TRBJ1-2	-	TRBV5-8	CASSLFGLSGGYTF	TGTGCCAGCAGCTTATTCGGCCTAAGCGGCGGCTACACCTTC
few	TRBJ2-6	TRBD1	TRBV6-5	CASFGQGTGANVLTF	TGTGCCAGCTTTGGACAGGGAACCGGGGCCAACGTCCTGACTTTC
few	TRBJ1-4	TRBD1	TRBV6-5	CASRAGGAEKLFF	TGTGCCAGCAGAGCAGGGGGCGCTGAAAAACTGTTTTTT
-	TRBJ2-3	TRBD2	TRBV6-5	CASRAGASSTDTQYF	TGTGCCAGCAGGGCGGGAGCCTCTAGCACAGATACGCAGTATTTT
-	TRBJ1-2	-	TRBV6-4	CASRRTLDGYTF	TGTGCCAGCAGAAGGACACTTGACGGCTACACCTTC
-	TRBJ1-5	-	TRBV6-5	CASRQNQPQHF	TGTGCCAGCAGACAAAATCAGCCCCAGCATTTT
-	TRBJ2-2	TRBD2	TRBV27	CASSWGGNTGELFF	TGTGCCAGCAGCTGGGGGGGGAACACCGGGGAGCTGTTTTTT
-	TRBJ2-3	-	TRBV7-2	CASSSRVQGTDTQYF	TGTGCCAGCAGCTCCAGAGTACAGGGCACAGATACGCAGTATTTT
-	TRBJ1-3	-	TRBV19	CASSSGQFRSGNTIYF	TGTGCCAGTAGTTCCGGACAGTTTCGCTCTGGAAACACCATATATTTT
-	TRBJ2-7	-	TRBV7-9	CASSFPTRREQYF	TGTGCCAGCAGCTTTCCGACTAGACGCGAGCAGTACTTC
once	TRBJ2-7	-	TRBV4-1	CASSQDLQNRGTRQYF	TGCGCCAGCAGCCAAGATCTTCAAAATCGGGGGACCAGGCAGTACTTC
-	TRBJ1-6	-	TRBV4-3	CASSQDRQRSYNSPLHF	TGCGCCAGCAGCCAAGACCGGCAAAGGAGCTATAATTCACCCCTCCACTTT
-	TRBJ2-1	TRBD1	TRBV29-1	CSVRDRGAYNEQFF	TGCAGCGTCCGCGACAGGGGGGCCTACAATGAGCAGTTCTTC
-	TRBJ1-1	-	TRBV18	CASSDGGGLNTEAFF	TGTGCCAGCTCAGATGGGGGGGGACTTAACACTGAAGCTTTCTTT